The next 15 T cell receptor beta chains were all read from a single sample in a study of blood T cells in healthy people across ages. A second PCR of 7 to 11 cycles used a sample-barcoded 5' primer and a J-beta primer mix. TCRdb independently ran MiXCR on the 5' RACE reads; one entry per CDR3 protein. The table shows about 1.8 million distinct CDR3 sequences, with about 50% occurring only once. Material: blood. The source of these receptors is a middle-aged woman in good health.

A single count supports this clonotype. CDR3 residues: CASSPATFDGYTF. CDR3 in DNA: TGCGCCAGCAGCCCGGCAACGTTTGATGGCTACACCTTC. V usage is TRBV5-1 and J usage is TRBJ1-2; no clear D. Germline CDR1 reads SGHRS; CDR2 reads YFSETQ. V lost 4 bases and J 6 bases, leaving 13 bases between the germline ends. The length of the CDR3 is 13 residues.

The chain has TRBV6-5 and TRBJ1-2; the match to TRBD1 covers 10 bases. CDR1 MNHEY and CDR2 SVGAGI come from the germline V gene. Losses at the gene ends were 6 bases for V and 1 base for J; bases not matched to a gene: 5. The CDR3 extends over 15 amino acids. The CDR3 reads CASRLGTGVNYGYTF. The DNA for the CDR3 is TGTGCCAGCAGACTGGGGACAGGGGTTAACTATGGCTACACCTTC.

The rearrangement uses TRBV4-3 and TRBJ1-1, with D possibly being TRBD1 (5 bases). Trimming left V 2 bases short and J 5 bases short, with 15 bases between. Germline CDR1 is LGHNA and CDR2 is YSLEER. The CDR3 sequence is 15 residues long. In nucleotides, the CDR3 is TGCGCCAGCAGCCAATCCGGGACGGGAAATACTGAAGCTTTCTTT. This encodes CASSQSGTGNTEAFF.

This chain uses TRBV6-5 with TRBJ2-1; D is possibly TRBD2 (7 bases). The CDR3 sequence is 15 residues long. The V end lost 7 bases, the J end lost 2 bases, and 15 bases lay between the germline ends. Germline V lookup: CDR1 MNHEY, CDR2 SVGAGI. The CDR3 region is CASIQWGGPYNEQFF. Here the CDR3 DNA reads TGTGCCAGCATCCAATGGGGGGGCCCCTACAATGAGCAGTTCTTC.

This clonotype showed up just a few times. The chain uses TRBV6-5 and TRBJ2-4, with 8 nucleotides matching TRBD1. The CDR3 has 15 residues. Germline V gives CDR1 MNHEY, CDR2 SVGAGI. The V segment lost 6 bases and the J segment 4 bases; nucleotides outside the gene matches: 8. The CDR3 region is CASRLNRGDKNIQYF. In DNA, the CDR3 is TGTGCCAGCAGGCTAAACAGGGGGGATAAAAACATTCAGTACTTC.

This sequence joins TRBV25-1 and TRBJ1-2; a weak D match, TRBD1 (5 bases). This CDR3 has 13 amino acids. Looked up from germline, CDR1 is MGHDK and CDR2 is SYGVNS. The germline V and J ends were trimmed by 3 bases and 8 bases, with 13 bases remaining between them. In nucleotides, the CDR3 is TGTGCCAGCAGTGATGGGACGTATCGGGGCTACACCTTC. Translation: CASSDGTYRGYTF.

This chain uses TRBV4-3 with TRBJ2-2, with no clear D. Between the trimmed V and J ends, which lost 3 bases and 3 bases, there was a span of 17 bases. The CDR3 has 17 residues. CDR1 LGHNA and CDR2 YSLEER come from the germline V gene. The CDR3 is CASSQGDGTPDTGELFF. In nucleotides, the CDR3 is TGCGCCAGCAGCCAGGGCGACGGTACTCCAGACACCGGGGAGCTGTTTTTT.

The chain employs TRBV20-1 and TRBJ1-6, with 7 bases that match TRBD1. The germline CDR1 and CDR2 sequences are DFQATT and SNEGSKA (reference sequence). The CDR3 sequence is 12 residues long. With 4 bases clipped from V and 8 bases from J, the junction kept 2 bases outside the gene matches. The CDR3 coding sequence is TGCAGTGCTAAAGGGGGCGATTCACCCCTCCACTTT. Translation gives CSAKGGDSPLHF.

This sequence joins TRBV7-9 and TRBJ1-2; 7 positions agree with TRBD1. The V gene end was trimmed by 3 bases and the J gene end by 4 bases; junction bases not matched to a gene: 8. From germline, CDR1 is SEHNR and CDR2 FQNEAQ (reference sequence). The CDR3 sequence is 15 residues long. This CDR3 reads CASSFPTGEGYGYTF. The CDR3 DNA reads TGTGCCAGCAGCTTCCCAACAGGGGAAGGCTATGGCTACACCTTC.

This clonotype occurred once. The chain combines TRBV4-1 with TRBJ2-1; 7 positions match TRBD1. Germline V gene lookup returns CDR1 MGHRA and CDR2 YSYEKL. This CDR3 spans 16 amino acids. The ends lost 1 base at V and 8 bases at J; junction bases unmatched: 11. The CDR3 loop reads CASSQGLAGGRDEQFF. CDR3 nucleotide sequence: TGCGCCAGCAGCCAAGGTTTGGCAGGGGGAAGGGATGAGCAGTTCTTC.

This clonotype was seen more than once but under ten times. The V gene is TRBV5-1, the J gene TRBJ2-4, with a tentative D call TRBD1 (5 bases). TRBJ2-7 matches the DNA end more closely, so the J call is doubtful. This CDR3 is 13 amino acids long. Germline CDR1 reads SGHRS; CDR2 reads YFSETQ. The CDR3 sequence is CASGKGNIAEQYF. The DNA of the CDR3 is TGCGCCAGCGGTAAGGGGAATATTGCCGAGCAGTACTTC.

The gene calls are TRBV2 and TRBJ1-2; the D gene is possibly TRBD1 (6 bases). Trimming shortened V by 6 bases and J by 0 bases, and 20 bases separated the two germline ends. Germline V gives CDR1 SNHLY, CDR2 FYNNEI. This CDR3 has 17 amino acids. The DNA of the CDR3 is TGTGCCAGCAGAGCCACTATGGACAGAATCGCTAACTATGGCTACACCTTC. Protein: CASRATMDRIANYGYTF.

This chain connects TRBV6-1 to TRBJ2-5; no firm D call. Judging by the DNA end, TRBJ2-7 fits better; the J call may be wrong. CDR1 is MNHNS and CDR2 is SASEGT in the germline V gene. The CDR3 length is 14 residues. The CDR3 is CASSEVSVVYEQYF. As DNA, the CDR3 is TGTGCCAGCAGTGAAGTGTCGGTGGTTTACGAGCAGTACTTC.

The chain uses TRBV19 and TRBJ2-3, with D possibly being TRBD2 (6 bases). Germline values: CDR1 LNHDA, CDR2 SQIVND (reference sequence). The V and J ends lost 2 bases and 5 bases respectively, with 14 bases between them. The CDR3 length is 15 residues. CDR3 bases: TGTGCCAGTAGTATATTGGGGGGAAAAAGAGATACGCAGTATTTT. The encoded protein is CASSILGGKRDTQYF.

This chain joins TRBV7-2 and TRBJ1-1, with no clear D. CDR1 is SGHTA and CDR2 is FQGNSA in the germline V gene. The V gene lost 2 bases and the J gene lost 3 bases, with 13 bases spanning the gap. The CDR3 sequence is 15 residues long. CDR3 nucleotide sequence: TGTGCCAGCAGCTTATATGAGTATTCTGACACTGAAGCTTTCTTT. Translating gives CASSLYEYSDTEAFF. Based on the CDR3 plus reference TRBV7-2 and TRBJ1-1, the full variable domain is GAGVSQSPSNKVTEKGKDVELRCDPISGHTALYWYRQSLGQGLEFLIYFQGNSAPDKSGLPSDRFSAERTGGSVSTLTIQRTQQEDSAVYLCASSLYEYSDTEAFFGQGTRLTVV.